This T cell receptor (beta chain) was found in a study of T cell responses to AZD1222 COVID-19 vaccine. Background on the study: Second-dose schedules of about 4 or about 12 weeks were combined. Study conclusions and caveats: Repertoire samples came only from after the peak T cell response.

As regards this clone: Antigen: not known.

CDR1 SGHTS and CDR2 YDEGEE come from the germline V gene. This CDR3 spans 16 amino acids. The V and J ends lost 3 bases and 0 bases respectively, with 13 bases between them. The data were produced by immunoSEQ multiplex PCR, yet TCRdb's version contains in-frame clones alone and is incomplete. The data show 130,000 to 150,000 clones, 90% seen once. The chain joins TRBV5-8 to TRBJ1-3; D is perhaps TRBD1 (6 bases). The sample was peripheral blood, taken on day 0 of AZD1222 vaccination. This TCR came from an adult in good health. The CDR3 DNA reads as TGTGCCAGCAGCTCTAATGACAGGTTCTCTGGAAACACCATATATTTT. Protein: CASSSNDRFSGNTIYF.